This is a list of T cell receptor beta chains from one sample in a study of vaccination effects on CD4 cells after COVID-19. Their target antigens are unknown. Using immunoSEQ multiplex PCR, the repertoire was profiled, and TCRdb retains in-frame clones only, with some absent. The data show tens of thousands of clones, 70% to 80% seen once. The sample was CD4+ T cells from PBMCs cultured without peptide, taken before COVID-19 vaccination. These receptors all stem from a human donor who received a COVID-19 vaccine. Each CDR3 is given with its conserved first and last residue. A D gene is named only where the DNA matches it firmly. Rows give clone size only sometimes, using once, few, many, or a class for an expanded clone.

.,.,TRBJ1-6,TRBV5-4,CASSLGPGSPLHF,TGTGCCAGCAGCTTGGGTCCCGGATCACCCCTCCACTTT
.,.,TRBJ1-5,TRBV7-8,CASSFGLRGHSNQPQHF,TGTGCCAGCAGCTTCGGTTTGCGGGGACACAGCAATCAGCCCCAGCATTTT
.,TRBD2,TRBJ2-5,TRBV5-1,CASSLIGGETQYF,TGCGCCAGCAGCCTCATCGGGGGGGAGACCCAGTACTTC
few,.,TRBJ2-2,TRBV7-2,CASSNGGPLGGELFF,TGTGCCAGCAGCAACGGGGGGCCCCTAGGGGGGGAGCTGTTTTTT
.,.,TRBJ2-2,TRBV24-1,CATSDPTEANTGELFF,TGTGCCACCAGTGATCCGACGGAAGCGAACACCGGGGAGCTGTTTTTT
.,.,TRBJ1-2,TRBV10-1,CASSDEAGLYYTF,TGCGCCAGCAGTGATGAGGCCGGGCTATATTACACCTTC
few,TRBD1,TRBJ1-6,TRBV5-5,CASSLAGGHNSPLHF,TGTGCCAGCAGCTTGGCAGGGGGTCACAATTCACCCCTCCACTTT
.,TRBD1,TRBJ1-2,TRBV24-1,CATSDSAGGVGGYTF,TGTGCCACCAGTGATTCGGCAGGGGGCGTCGGAGGCTACACCTTC
.,.,TRBJ1-6,TRBV11-2,CASSPRGLANSPLHF,TGTGCCAGCAGCCCCAGGGGTCTAGCCAATTCACCCCTCCACTTT
.,.,TRBJ2-1,TRBV24-1,CATSDFVSYNEQFF,TGTGCCACCAGTGATTTCGTGTCCTACAATGAGCAGTTCTTC
.,.,TRBJ1-5,TRBV27,CASSFRRGSNQPQHF,TGTGCCAGCAGTTTCAGGCGTGGTAGCAATCAGCCCCAGCATTTT
.,TRBD1,TRBJ1-2,TRBV9,CASSLEPRPKTGADYGYTF,TGTGCCAGCAGCCTCGAACCCCGGCCAAAGACAGGGGCAGACTATGGCTACACCTTC
.,TRBD1,TRBJ1-4,TRBV7-2,CASSLVTGGNEKLFF,TGTGCCAGCAGCTTAGTGACAGGGGGTAATGAAAAACTGTTTTTT
.,.,TRBJ2-3,TRBV6-4,CASSDRDPTFRPTQYF,TGTGCCAGCAGTGATCGGGACCCCACTTTTCGGCCTACGCAGTATTTT
.,.,TRBJ1-5,TRBV12-3/TRBV12-4,CASSPDYQPQHF,TGTGCCAGCAGTCCGGACTATCAGCCCCAGCATTTT
.,.,TRBJ2-2,TRBV7-2,CASSSPKKQGRRPGELFF,TGTGCCAGCAGCTCCCCGAAAAAACAGGGGAGGCGTCCCGGGGAGCTGTTTTTT
.,.,TRBJ2-2,TRBV5-1,CATKGSGLNTGELFF,TGCGCCACCAAGGGCAGCGGGTTGAACACCGGGGAGCTGTTTTTT
.,.,TRBJ1-3,TRBV7-3,CASSSGLGGTIYF,TGTGCCAGCAGTTCGGGGCTCGGGGGCACCATATATTTT
.,.,TRBJ1-5,TRBV6-5,CASSPFGLSNQPQHF,TGTGCCAGCAGCCCGTTTGGACTTAGCAATCAGCCCCAGCATTTT
.,TRBD2,TRBJ2-5,TRBV5-1,CASSTQAGREETQYF,TGCGCCAGCAGCACCCAAGCGGGGCGAGAAGAGACCCAGTACTTC